The clone carrying this T cell receptor (beta chain) was found once. The antigen is unknown. The CDR3 is made up of 14 amino acids. Germline V gene sequence: CDR1 SSHAT, CDR2 FNYEAQ (reference sequence). Profiling relied on immunoSEQ multiplex PCR, and the TCRdb table lists in-frame clones only, not all of them. This sample has some 57,000 clones; 87% occur once, and the top ten carry about 1.5%. These data originate in a study of pediatric ulcerative colitis. Study-level findings and limits: Substantially fewer templates came from two patients' blood samples.

Sequencing was carried out using blood. The J gene is TRBJ2-2, the V gene TRBV7-7; TRBD2 matches 8 bases. This receptor was identified in a boy between 10 and 17 years old who was a control in a study of pediatric ulcerative colitis. CDR3 amino acids: CASRRSSGTGELFF. The CDR3 nucleotides are TGTGCTAGTAGGCGGTCTAGCGGGACCGGGGAGCTGTTTTTT.